The next 8 T cell receptor beta chains were all read from a single sample in a study of cytomegalovirus exposure and HLA in healthy donors. The study ran its PCR with 60 Vbeta and 13 Jbeta primers. The table came from immunoSEQ multiplex PCR; TCRdb's copy has only in-frame clones and leaves some out. Among some 150,000 clones listed, 65% to 90% were seen once. Sample: PBMCs. The receptors come from a female donor in good health and CMV-seronegative.

This rearrangement joins TRBV5-1 to TRBJ1-1, with TRBD1 matching over 10 bases. The germline gives CDR1 SGHRS, CDR2 YFSETQ. The ends lost 4 bases at V and 10 bases at J; junction bases unmatched: 1. This CDR3 spans 11 amino acids. The CDR3 nucleotides read TGCGCCAGCAGCGGGGACAGGGGAGCTTTCTTT. Its translation: CASSGDRGAFF.

The rearrangement links TRBV29-1 to TRBJ2-5; the D gene is possibly TRBD1 (6 bases). The CDR3 spans 14 residues. V lost 4 bases, J lost 1 base, and 13 bases lay in between. CDR1 is SQVTM and CDR2 is ANQGSEA in the germline V gene. DNA for the CDR3: TGCAGCGTTGCGGACAGCACCACCCAAGAGACCCAGTACTTC. This sequence encodes CSVADSTTQETQYF.

This clone showed up just a few times. The chain couples TRBV6-1 to TRBJ2-5; D possibly corresponds to TRBD1 (5 bases). Trimming removed 4 bases at V and 2 bases at J, with 8 bases between. The CDR3 runs 13 residues. Germline V gene sequence: CDR1 MNHNS, CDR2 SASEGT. The CDR3 sequence is CASSGTLQETQYF. The CDR3 bases are TGTGCCAGCAGTGGGACACTTCAAGAGACCCAGTACTTC.

This clone was recorded a few times. The J gene is TRBJ2-3, the V gene TRBV19; 7 nucleotides agree with TRBD2. The CDR3 sequence is 12 residues long. The J segment lost 4 bases and the V segment lost 11 bases, leaving 6 bases of the junction unmatched. The germline CDR1 and CDR2 sequences are LNHDA and SQIVND (reference sequence). In DNA, the CDR3 is TGTGCCTCAGACGGGGGGTCAGATACGCAGTATTTT. Translated, it gives CASDGGSDTQYF.

Notes on this clone: Its ends do not fully match the called genes, so a read error is possible. V usage is TRBV7-7 and J usage is TRBJ2-7; maybe TRBD1 (5 bases). The CDR3 consists of 15 residues. Germline V lookup: CDR1 SSHAT, CDR2 FNYEAQ (reference sequence). CDR3 sequence reads: CASSFYRREDYEQYF. Here the CDR3 DNA reads TGTGCTAGCAGCTTCTACCGCAGGGAAGACTACGAGCAGTACTTC. Drawing the rest from reference TRBV7-7 and TRBJ2-7, the complete variable domain is GAGVSQSPRYKVTKRGQDVTLRCDPISSHATLYWYQQALGQGPEFLTYFNYEAQPDKSGLPSDRFSAERPEGSISTLTIQRTEQRDSAMYRCASSFYRREDYEQYFGPGTRLTVT.

The rearrangement uses TRBV27 and TRBJ2-1; 7 bases are a match to TRBD2. V lost 2 bases and J lost 2; bases outside the gene matches: 3. The CDR3 has 15 amino acids. Germline V lookup: CDR1 MNHEY, CDR2 SMNVEV (reference sequence). CDR3 amino acids: CASSLAGVAYNEQFF. CDR3 nucleotide sequence: TGTGCCAGCAGTTTAGCGGGAGTGGCCTACAATGAGCAGTTCTTC.

This chain joins TRBV6-1 and TRBJ2-7; 9 positions agree with TRBD1. The ends lost 6 bases at V and 3 bases at J; junction bases unmatched: 9. The CDR3 has 15 residues. CDR1 is MNHNS, CDR2 SASEGT, per germline. The chain's CDR3 is CASSGQGTGYYEQYF. The CDR3 region has the DNA TGTGCCAGCAGCGGACAGGGGACCGGCTACTACGAGCAGTACTTC.

The V call is TRBV30, the J call TRBJ1-2; TRBD1 agrees at 7 bases. The length of the CDR3 is 13 residues. Germline-derived CDR1 and CDR2 are GTSNPN and SVGIG (reference sequence). J lost 5 bases, V lost 3 bases, and 6 bases had no gene match. The CDR3 loop reads CAWSEDRVYGYTF. The CDR3 nucleotides are TGTGCCTGGAGCGAAGACAGGGTTTATGGCTACACCTTC.